These 14 T cell receptor beta chains originate from one sample sequenced in a study of cytomegalovirus exposure and HLA in healthy donors. PCR used 60 Vbeta primers and 13 Jbeta primers. Clones were sequenced by immunoSEQ multiplex PCR, and TCRdb holds only the in-frame ones, with some missing. This table holds tens of thousands of clones. Sequencing input: PBMCs. The source of these receptors is a woman aged 40-49 years in good health and CMV-seropositive.

The chain recombines TRBV11-2 with TRBJ2-5; D remains unclear. The V gene lost 1 base and the J gene lost 11 bases, with 11 bases spanning the gap. The germline V gene has CDR1 SGHAT and CDR2 FQNNGV. This CDR3 region has 12 residues. The DNA of the CDR3 is TGTGCCAGCAGCTTAGTTCGTGGAGAGCAGTACTTC. Its protein product is CASSLVRGEQYF.

The rearrangement uses TRBV6-6 and TRBJ2-7, with D perhaps matching TRBD1 (6 bases). Trimming shortened V by 3 bases and J by 2 bases, and 17 bases separated the two germline ends. The germline V gene encodes CDR1 MNHNY and CDR2 SVGAGI (reference sequence). The CDR3 extends over 16 amino acids. The DNA for the CDR3 is TGTGCCAGCAGTTATCTACAGGGAATCGGCCCCTACGAGCAGTACTTC. Protein: CASSYLQGIGPYEQYF.

The chain recombines TRBV11-2 with TRBJ2-1; 7 bases are a match to TRBD2. The CDR3 extends over 15 amino acids. V lost 4 bases, J lost 4 bases, and 7 bases stayed unmatched. Germline V gene lookup returns CDR1 SGHAT and CDR2 FQNNGV. The CDR3 nucleotides are TGTGCCAGCAGCTCCGGACTAGTCAGGTACAATGAGCAGTTCTTC. Translating gives CASSSGLVRYNEQFF. The whole variable domain, filled in from reference TRBV11-2 and TRBJ2-1, reads EAGVAQSPRYKIIEKRQSVAFWCNPISGHATLYWYQQILGQGPKLLIQFQNNGVVDDSQLPKDRFSAERLKGVDSTLKIQPAKLEDSAVYLCASSSGLVRYNEQFFGPGTRLTVL.

This chain links TRBV4-2 with TRBJ2-5; 9 positions agree with TRBD2. The CDR3 runs to 16 residues. Trimming cost V 4 bases and J 5 bases; bases outside gene matches: 11. Per germline, CDR1 LGHNA and CDR2 YNFKEQ. The CDR3 region is CASSPQERGAGETQYF. The CDR3 region has the DNA TGTGCCAGCAGCCCCCAGGAGCGGGGGGCGGGGGAGACCCAGTACTTC.

The chain recombines TRBV13 with TRBJ2-3; TRBD2 aligns across 10 bases. The CDR3 loop spans 16 amino acids. The V gene end was trimmed by 8 bases and the J gene end by 4 bases; junction bases not matched to a gene: 12. Germline loops: CDR1 PRHDT, CDR2 FYEKMQ (reference sequence). DNA for the CDR3: TGTGCCAGCGGATCTATTAGCGGGGGGAGCTCAGATACGCAGTATTTT. This encodes CASGSISGGSSDTQYF.

The chain has TRBV19 and TRBJ1-4; D is possibly TRBD1 (5 bases). Trimming took 4 bases from V and 8 from J, leaving 17 bases between them. CDR1 and CDR2 from the germline V gene are LNHDA and SQIVND (reference sequence). The CDR3 length is 15 residues. DNA for the CDR3: TGTGCCAGTAGTAGAGGAGGGGTAAGGGGCGAAAAACTGTTTTTT. It translates to CASSRGGVRGEKLFF.

V gene TRBV11-1 combines with J gene TRBJ2-3; D is perhaps TRBD2 (6 bases). This CDR3 has 15 residues. CDR1 is SGHAT, CDR2 FQDESV, per germline (reference sequence). Trimming removed 4 bases from V and 0 bases from J, with 11 bases in between. Here the CDR3 DNA reads TGTGCCAGCAGCTCTCTGGGACTGAGCACAGATACGCAGTATTTT. Residues: CASSSLGLSTDTQYF.

The chain employs TRBV19 and TRBJ2-5; tentatively, D is TRBD2 (6 bases). Trimming took off 8 bases at V and 4 bases at J, with 14 bases between the two ends. The germline CDR1 and CDR2 sequences are LNHDA and SQIVND (reference sequence). The CDR3 is made up of 13 amino acids. CDR3 DNA sequence: TGTGCCAGTTCTACTAGCCTGGGAGAGACCCAGTACTTC. Translating gives CASSTSLGETQYF.

V and J are TRBV7-2 and TRBJ2-2, with 13 nucleotides matching TRBD2. CDR3 size: 16 residues. Germline trimming cut 2 bases from V and 4 bases from J; bases unmatched to any gene: 1. Germline CDR1 and CDR2: SGHTA and FQGNSA. CDR3 coding DNA: TGTGCCAGCAGCTTAAGACTAGCGGGGGGCACCGGGGAGCTGTTTTTT. This sequence encodes CASSLRLAGGTGELFF.

The J gene is TRBJ2-5, the V gene TRBV28; D not certain. V dropped 4 bases and J dropped 4 bases, with 4 bases sitting between them. The CDR3 length is 11 residues. Germline-derived CDR1 and CDR2 are MDHEN and SYDVKM. The CDR3 nucleotides are TGTGCCAGCAGTTCTCTAGAGACCCAGTACTTC. Its protein product is CASSSLETQYF. The full variable domain, in which reference TRBV28 and TRBJ2-5 provide the parts outside the CDR3, is DVKVTQSSRYLVKRTGEKVFLECVQDMDHENMFWYRQDPGLGLRLIYFSYDVKMKEKGDIPEGYSVSREKKERFSLILESASTNQTSMYLCASSSLETQYFGPGTRLLVL.

The rearrangement joins TRBV29-1 to TRBJ2-1; 7 nucleotides match TRBD2. The CDR3 loop spans 14 amino acids. From germline, CDR1 is SQVTM and CDR2 ANQGSEA. With V trimmed by 6 bases and J by 0 bases, 5 bases remained unmatched. The CDR3 loop is CSVRTSSSYNEQFF. The CDR3 DNA reads TGCAGCGTAAGGACTAGTAGCTCCTACAATGAGCAGTTCTTC.

V usage is TRBV6-5 and J usage is TRBJ1-1; 7 bases fit TRBD1. The V gene's germline CDR1 is MNHEY and CDR2 SVGAGI. The length of the CDR3 is 15 residues. J gave up 0 bases and V 7 bases, and 8 bases lay outside the gene matches. In nucleotides, the CDR3 is TGTGCCAGCACCCCGGACAGGATAATGAACACTGAAGCTTTCTTT. Its translation: CASTPDRIMNTEAFF.

The V gene is TRBV15, the J gene TRBJ2-7, with TRBD1 matching 10 bases. V lost 3 bases, J lost 1 base, and 3 bases stayed unmatched. The CDR3 has 15 residues. The germline CDR1 and CDR2 sequences are LNHNV and YYDKDF (reference sequence). In DNA, the CDR3 is TGTGCCACCAGCAGCCGGGACAGGGGATCCTACGAGCAGTACTTC. Translating it yields CATSSRDRGSYEQYF.

The V call is TRBV5-1, the J call TRBJ2-3, with TRBD2 matching over 7 bases. V dropped 0 bases and J dropped 4; count of bases not matched to a gene: 8. The germline V gene encodes CDR1 SGHRS and CDR2 YFSETQ. The CDR3 sequence is 16 residues long. The CDR3 sequence is CASSLAGRERADTQYF. The CDR3 coding sequence is TGCGCCAGCAGCTTGGCCGGGCGGGAGCGCGCAGATACGCAGTATTTT.